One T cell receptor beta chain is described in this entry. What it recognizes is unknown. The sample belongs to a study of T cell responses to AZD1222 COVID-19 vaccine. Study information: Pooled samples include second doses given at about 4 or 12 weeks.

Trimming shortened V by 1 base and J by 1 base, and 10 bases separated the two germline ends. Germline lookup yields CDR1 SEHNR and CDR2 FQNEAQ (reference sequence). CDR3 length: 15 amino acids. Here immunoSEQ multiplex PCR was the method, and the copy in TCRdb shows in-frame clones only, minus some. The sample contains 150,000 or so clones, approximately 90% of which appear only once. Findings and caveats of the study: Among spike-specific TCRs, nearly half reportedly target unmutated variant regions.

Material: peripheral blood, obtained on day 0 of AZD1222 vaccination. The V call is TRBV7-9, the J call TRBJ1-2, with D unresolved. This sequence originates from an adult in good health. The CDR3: CASSLGAFSNYGYTF. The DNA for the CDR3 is TGTGCCAGCAGCTTAGGAGCGTTCAGTAACTATGGCTACACCTTC.